This T cell receptor (beta chain) derives from a study of vaccination and CD4 T cells after COVID-19 (dated by TCRdb to the early 2020s). At the level of the whole study: In the convalescent cohort there were six males and four females, among whom were two Hispanic individuals, seven Caucasians, two Asians and one multiracial person. Post-vaccine blood samples were collected a median of around 2.5 months after the second vaccine dose, ranging from 14 to 241 days. Each participant got two doses of either the Pfizer-BioNTech BNT162b2 vaccine (n=8) or the Moderna mRNA-1273 vaccine (n=2). The spike-specific CD4+ TCR repertoire was compared before and after mRNA vaccination in 10 to 11 COVID-19 convalescent patients and a few infection-naive healthy vaccine recipients. Post-COVID blood samples from convalescent patients were collected a median of around 100 days after diagnosis, with a range of roughly 30 to 170 days. As controls, cultures received a CEFX viral epitope pool (the positive control), an HIV-1 Nef peptide pool (the negative control), or no peptide at all. Overlapping spike peptide pools from SARS-CoV-2 and from the common cold coronaviruses HCoV-NL63, HCoV-OC43 and HCoV-229E were used as culture stimuli. At the TCR clonotype level, an earlier paper using these donors assessed memory CD4+ T cell crossreactivity between SARS-CoV-2 and common cold coronavirus spike proteins. Study-level results and caveats: In convalescent patients, a median around 90% of post-vaccine SARS-CoV-2-reactive clones were detected only after vaccination, and vaccine-specific priming was suggested by this finding. Of the vaccine-specific clones found in convalescent patients, nearly all (304 of 307) were mono-reactive for SARS-CoV-2 spike instead of being cross-reactive with common cold coronaviruses. Relatively few convalescent patients were included in the study, and early timepoints after natural infection were not analyzed. The median count of SARS-CoV-2-reactive clonotypes went up from some 23 after infection to about 41 after vaccination, although the change was not significant.

Libraries were constructed by PCR. At the Johns Hopkins FTIC core, DNA from the cultured CD4+ T cells underwent TCR sequencing with the Oncomine TCR Beta short-read assay. The QIAamp micro DNA kit was used to extract genomic DNA from the cultured CD4+ T cells. The Oncomine TCR Beta libraries from cultured CD4+ T cells were pooled using unique dual indexes and then sequenced on an Illumina iSeq 100. In the source study's methods: Non-productive sequences were removed, and CDR3s that did not start with C, did not end with F or W, or were shorter than 7 amino acids were discarded. Antigen-specific clonotypes were identified with the MANAFEST web application by comparing peptide-stimulated wells with reference and other culture wells. For a clone to be called positive, the clone needed an FDR below 0.05, an odds ratio above 5, and a productive frequency above 0.1% in at least two of three replicate wells. Cross-reactive clonotypes were defined as significantly expanded in both SARS-CoV-2 spike wells and at least one common cold coronavirus spike condition. Levenshtein distances (stringdist) and unrooted phylogenetic trees (ape) in R version 3.6.1 were used to assess CDR3 homology. TCRdb reanalyzed the raw reads on its own, using fastp at Q25 for trimming and MiXCR for clone calling, and kept in-frame beta chains. Each entry is one CDR3 protein sequence, shown with its most common DNA and genes. The authors' filters were not applied to this entry. A total of 6,500 to 9,000 distinct CDR3 sequences appear in this sample, around 48% of them only once. Of the sample, around a sixth is held by the ten largest clones.

As encoded in the germline V gene, CDR1 is SGHTA while CDR2 is FQGNSA. Reading from cysteine to phenylalanine, the CDR3 counts 15 amino acids. The retained sequence is limited to the CDR3, 45 bases, with the frame set at the first base. This clonotype has just one count. What antigen it recognizes has not been identified. At one boundary the junction diverges from the germline segment, which might be a read error. The treatment or condition label, as the study defines it: roughly nine-day PBMC culture with coronavirus spike peptide pools or control peptides (ViraFEST assay). CD4+ T cells from unexposed donors were collected before the COVID-19 pandemic (2011-2018). The ViraFEST assay, used in the study, expanded antigen-specific T cells with peptide pools and then identified the expanded clonotypes through TCR sequencing. Each well held under 2.5 million PBMCs cultured in IMDM containing around 5% human AB serum and approximately 9.1 IU/ml IL-2, with 8.5 to 10 ug/ml peptide pools added. Half of the culture medium was replaced with fresh IL-2-containing medium on days 3 and 7. After roughly nine days of culture, CD4+ T cells were isolated by negative selection using the EasySep CD4+ T cell isolation kit. As far as cell numbers permitted, CD4+ T cells from unexposed donors were tested for reactivity against SARS-CoV-2 S and N as well as four spike pools from common cold coronaviruses. Ficoll-Paque Plus gradient centrifugation was used to isolate PBMCs from whole blood, and the isolated PBMCs were then either used fresh or cryopreserved at -140C. Triplicate wells were generally used for each culture condition. The leukapheresis product for the unexposed donors was obtained through commercial purchase.

The chain couples TRBV7-2 to TRBJ2-3, and TRBD2 aligns with 10 junction nucleotides. This sequence originates from a human donor in good health. Sequencing was done on a sample of CD4+ T cells from blood, cultured in vitro. This receptor has the CDR3 CASSLAGGAPDTQYF. At the DNA level, the sequence is TGTGCCAGCAGTTTAGCGGGAGGCGCCCCAGATACGCAGTATTTT.